The entry below gives a single T cell receptor (beta chain) sequence along with its context. Its cognate antigen is unknown. The length of the CDR3 is 12 residues. Germline V gene sequence: CDR1 SGHTA, CDR2 FQGTGA. V was shortened by 1 base and J by 8 bases, with 7 bases between the two germline ends. This sample stems from a study of blood T cells in healthy people across ages. Study-wide context: Template switching recovered approximately one barcoded beta molecule for every two T cells.

Findings and limits, study-wide: Diversity of TCR beta per million T cells declined in a roughly linear way with age.

PCR was performed a second time for about 6 to 11 cycles using a sample-barcoded 5' primer and a J-beta primer mix. Each cDNA molecule received a tag from a template-switch adaptor that had 12 random nucleotides. TCRdb ran MiXCR on the 5' RACE reads and lists one entry per CDR3 protein. This table has around 1,800,000 distinct CDR3 sequences, about 39% appearing once. Sample: blood. This TCR derives from a human donor in good health. This chain connects TRBV7-3 to TRBJ2-3, with D unclear. This CDR3 is CASSLILGTQYF. The CDR3, as DNA: TGTGCCAGCAGCTTAATCTTGGGTACGCAGTATTTT.